This T cell receptor (beta chain) was identified during a study of regulatory T cells. Study outcomes and limitations: Hydrophobic residues at CDR3 positions 6 and 7 were enriched in conventional CD4+ T cells of CD3G-deficient patients.

The CDR3 covers 16 residues. Germline V CDR1 and CDR2: MDHEN, SYDVKM. V shed 4 bases, J shed 0 bases, and the junction held 8 bases outside the gene matches. Regulatory (CD25-high CD127-low) and conventional (CD25-low CD127-high) CD4+ T cells were sorted separately. Primers: 52 TRBV forward and 13 TRBJ reverse. Using immunoSEQ multiplex PCR, the repertoire was profiled, and TCRdb retains in-frame clones only, with some absent. In the table there are some 29,000 clones, 92% of which are singletons. A note on this clone: What it binds is unknown.

This sequence joins TRBV28 and TRBJ2-7, with 8 bases that match TRBD1. The TCR comes from a person under 35 with CD3G deficiency. Sample: conventional CD4+ T cells sorted from blood. As DNA, the CDR3 is TGTGCCAGCAGTTCACCCGGGACAGGAAGCTCCTACGAGCAGTACTTC. This encodes CASSSPGTGSSYEQYF. The full variable domain, in which reference TRBV28 and TRBJ2-7 provide the parts outside the CDR3, is DVKVTQSSRYLVKRTGEKVFLECVQDMDHENMFWYRQDPGLGLRLIYFSYDVKMKEKGDIPEGYSVSREKKERFSLILESASTNQTSMYLCASSSPGTGSSYEQYFGPGTRLTVT.